A selection of T cell receptor beta chains follows, all from one sample in a study of cytomegalovirus exposure and HLA in healthy donors. Here immunoSEQ multiplex PCR was the method, and the copy in TCRdb shows in-frame clones only, minus some. The sample gives roughly 190,000 clones, 82% of which show up once; roughly 0.8% is in the top ten. Sequencing was carried out using PBMCs. All receptors come from a young woman in good health and CMV-seronegative. The conserved cysteine and the conserved F or W are not part of the CDR3 here.

V gene	J gene	CDR3 protein
TRBV25-1	TRBJ2-1	ASSAYNEQF
TRBV7-6	TRBJ2-7	ASSWSGQREGNEQY
TRBV30	TRBJ2-3	AWSLAGGADTQY
TRBV18	TRBJ2-5	ASSPHQGAGETQY
TRBV28	TRBJ2-3	ASSLWTGSTDTQY
TRBV7-2	TRBJ2-7	ASSPGTGGSSYEQY
TRBV28	TRBJ2-1	ASSSTGTGRREQF
TRBV7-2	TRBJ1-1	ASSPLGRNTEAF
TRBV5-8	TRBJ1-1	ASSLMGLDTEAF
TRBV7-2	TRBJ2-1	ASSPLSSSYNEQF
TRBV5-4	TRBJ2-6	ASSPGIHPSGANVLT
TRBV6-5	TRBJ2-5	ASSYSTSGGQETQY
TRBV14	TRBJ2-1	ASSQGRSPWDEQF
TRBV6-5	TRBJ2-2	ASSLLGELF
TRBV6-4	TRBJ2-1	ASTARDSGGNEQF
TRBV18	TRBJ2-5	ASSTYTGQETQY
TRBV19	TRBJ2-7	ASSSGRVGTGTTYEQY
TRBV13	TRBJ2-3	ASSLTGGRVRTDTQY
TRBV7-3	TRBJ1-1	ASSLGTGTEAF
TRBV5-1	TRBJ2-3	ASSFSGETDTQY
TRBV4-2	TRBJ2-3	ASSQQGRATQY
TRBV2	TRBJ1-5	ASVPQTGGDQPQH
TRBV5-8	NA	ASRESGTYEQY
TRBV5-1	NA	ASSPGQGAAEQY
TRBV28	TRBJ1-5	ASSFPDRGKQQPQH
TRBV7-9	TRBJ1-4	ASSFGGNEKLF
TRBV6-5	TRBJ2-1	ASSWRGAGYNEQF
TRBV10-1	TRBJ1-1	ASRRQENTEAF
TRBV28	TRBJ1-5	ASSSSPFNQPQH
TRBV2	TRBJ2-4	ASSLQGRNIQY
TRBV11-2	TRBJ2-5	ASSRAGGKETQY
TRBV29-1	TRBJ2-7	SVADRGYEQY
TRBV5-4	TRBJ2-5	ASRSGLAGEETQY
TRBV4-2	TRBJ2-1	ASSQVTSGGVGYNEQF
TRBV7-9	TRBJ2-7	ASSLKGTVSDEQY
TRBV6-7	TRBJ2-4	ASSPRTDPTVAKNIQY
TRBV7-9	TRBJ1-1	ASSLPMGGNTEAF
TRBV6-1	TRBJ1-2	ASSKELGYGYT